This T cell receptor (beta chain) emerged from a study of blood T cell repertoires in COVID-19. TCRdb's table, derived via immunoSEQ multiplex PCR, lists solely in-frame clones and lacks some. This table holds about 150,000 clones, 80% found once. This CDR3 spans 15 amino acids. The germline CDR1 and CDR2 sequences are KGHDR and SFDVKD. V lost 2 bases to trimming and J lost 4 bases; unmatched junction nucleotides: 5. This clone was observed a single time. Sequencing was done on a sample of peripheral blood. This chain uses TRBV24-1 with TRBJ2-5; 8 nucleotides line up with TRBD2. The TCR comes from a man in his sixties with acute or convalescent COVID-19. CDR3 protein: CATSDSAGAGETQYF. The CDR3 DNA reads as TGTGCCACCAGTGATTCAGCGGGAGCAGGAGAGACCCAGTACTTC.